These 25 T cell receptor beta chains were all obtained from the same sample, sequenced in a study of Graves' ophthalmopathy and Graves' hyperthyroidism. Investigators amplified TCR beta CDR3 regions from RNA transcripts. First-round RT-PCR relied on HTBI primers, and a second-round multiplex PCR came next. TCRdb re-analysed the multiplex PCR reads in MiXCR, keeping a single row per CDR3 protein. The sample lists about 1.1 million distinct CDR3 sequences, about 40% seen once, with over 8.5% in the top ten. Material for sequencing was peripheral blood or thyroid tissue (not recorded which). These receptors were taken from an adult man with Graves' hyperthyroidism.

The V call is TRBV24-1, the J call TRBJ1-2; 8 nucleotides agree with TRBD1. V lost 3 bases, J lost 3 bases, and 8 bases stayed unmatched. Germline values: CDR1 KGHDR, CDR2 SFDVKD. The CDR3 covers 16 residues. The CDR3 DNA reads as TGTGCCACCAGTGATCCCACCGGGACAGGACACTATGGCTACACCTTC. It yields the protein CATSDPTGTGHYGYTF.

About this clonotype: A junction end diverges from the germline sequence, so it may reflect a read error. The chain uses TRBV5-5 and TRBJ1-1, with TRBD1 matching 7 bases. The CDR3 has 15 residues. Germline CDR1 reads SGHKS; CDR2 reads YYEKEE (reference sequence). CDR3 sequence reads: CASSQGQGVDTEAFF. In DNA form, the CDR3 reads TGCGCCAGCAGCCAAGGTCAGGGGGTGGACACTGAAGCTTTCTTT.

Comment on this clonotype: Since a much larger clone is just one base distant, this may be a read error. J is TRBJ2-7 and V is TRBV29-1; no firm D call. V was clipped by 6 bases and J by 2 bases, with 17 bases between them. CDR1 is SQVTM, CDR2 ANQGSEA, per germline. This CDR3 has 14 amino acids. CDR3 amino acids: CSVTWAATTYEQYF. CDR3 nucleotides: TGCAGCGTCACCTGGGCAGCAACGACCTACGAGCAGTACTTC.

This clonotype was seen repeatedly, ten times or more. The rearrangement joins TRBV7-2 to TRBJ1-5; unclear D gene. Deletions cut 1 base from V and 7 bases from J, with 8 bases between. Germline assignment: CDR1 SGHTA and CDR2 FQGNSA. The CDR3 covers 13 residues. The CDR3: CASSLDPGQPQHF. The CDR3, as DNA: TGTGCCAGCAGCTTAGATCCCGGCCAGCCCCAGCATTTT.

The chain joins TRBV20-1 to TRBJ1-5; 7 bases fit TRBD1. The V and J ends lost 1 base and 6 bases, in that order; junction bases with no gene match: 9. The CDR3 loop spans 15 amino acids. The germline V gene encodes CDR1 DFQATT and CDR2 SNEGSKA (reference sequence). CDR3 coding DNA: TGCAGTGCTAGAGGGGGTGACAGGGACTCTCAGCCCCAGCATTTT. This gives the protein CSARGGDRDSQPQHF.

This clonotype was seen once. The chain employs TRBV11-2 and TRBJ2-7; TRBD2 is a possible D gene (5 bases). With 2 bases removed from V and 6 bases from J, the gap between germline ends came to 8 bases. The CDR3 runs 12 residues. Germline lookup yields CDR1 SGHAT and CDR2 FQNNGV. Here the CDR3 reads CASSLRGFEQYF. DNA for the CDR3: TGTGCCAGCAGCTTACGGGGATTCGAGCAGTACTTC.

Points on this clonotype: A much larger clone is a single base away; this may be a read error. This chain uses TRBV7-2 with TRBJ1-2, with D possibly being TRBD1 (5 bases). The CDR3 has 13 residues. Germline lookup yields CDR1 SGHTA and CDR2 FQGNSA. Trimming stripped 5 bases from V and 7 bases from J, with 14 bases between. The CDR3 DNA sequence: TGTGCCAGCAGCACTAACGGGGGTTCTGGCTACACCTTC. It yields the protein CASSTNGGSGYTF.

The chain combines TRBV12-3 or TRBV12-4 with TRBJ2-7; the match to TRBD1 covers 7 bases. After removal of 5 bases from V and 5 bases from J, the junction contained 12 bases not matched to a gene. This CDR3 has 15 residues. The CDR3 nucleotides are TGTGCCAGCAGTGGCAAACAGGGGAAGAGCGACGAGCAGTACTTC. This encodes CASSGKQGKSDEQYF.

This clonotype was seen a few times. The CDR3 reads CATSEGDRGIYGYTF. The CDR3 coding sequence is TGTGCCACCAGTGAAGGAGACAGGGGCATCTATGGCTACACCTTC. V is TRBV24-1 and J is TRBJ1-2, with TRBD1 matching over 8 bases. Germline trimming cut 4 bases from V and 4 bases from J; bases unmatched to any gene: 7. The CDR3 totals 15 residues. From germline, CDR1 is KGHDR and CDR2 SFDVKD.

This clonotype was picked up many times. The rearrangement uses TRBV7-2 and TRBJ2-5, with a possible D match to TRBD1 (6 bases). The CDR3 runs to 15 residues. V was pared by 5 bases and J by 5 bases, with 18 bases between. From germline, CDR1 is SGHTA and CDR2 FQGNSA. The DNA for the CDR3 is TGTGCCAGCAGCGCTTACAGGGCCCTGGGGGAGACCCAGTACTTC. Translated, it gives CASSAYRALGETQYF.

Many counts were recorded for this clonotype. In nucleotides, the CDR3 is TGTGCCAGCAGCCACTCATCGGGGCTGAACACTGAAGCTTTCTTT. Residues: CASSHSSGLNTEAFF. The chain combines TRBV2 with TRBJ1-1, with D possibly matching TRBD1 (5 bases). The CDR3 has 15 amino acids. Germline CDR1 reads SNHLY; CDR2 reads FYNNEI. The germline V and J ends were trimmed by 6 bases and 0 bases, with 14 bases remaining between them.

This clonotype has at least ten counts. The gene calls are TRBV9 and TRBJ1-6; D perhaps matches TRBD1 (6 bases). Trimming took 3 bases from V and 6 from J, leaving 16 bases between them. Germline CDR1 reads SGDLS; CDR2 reads YYNGEE. CDR3 length: 16 residues. CDR3 sequence (DNA): TGTGCCAGCAGCGAACCAGGACAGTTCCTTAATTCACCCCTCCACTTT. Protein: CASSEPGQFLNSPLHF.

This clonotype was detected ten times or more. The rearrangement uses TRBV19 and TRBJ1-5, with D unclear. Trimming removed 7 bases at V and 6 bases at J, with 13 bases between. Germline V lookup: CDR1 LNHDA, CDR2 SQIVND (reference sequence). The CDR3 contains 13 residues. The CDR3 sequence is CASMEGLTQPQHF. The CDR3 nucleotides read TGTGCCAGTATGGAAGGGTTAACTCAGCCCCAGCATTTT.

The gene calls are TRBV6-2 or TRBV6-3 and TRBJ2-5, with TRBD2 matching over 7 bases. The CDR3 has 14 amino acids. Germline CDR1 reads MNHEY; CDR2 reads SVGEGT. V trimming: 2 bases; J trimming: 4 bases; junction bases outside the gene matches: 4. The CDR3: CASSYGGGGETQYF. CDR3 nucleotide sequence: TGTGCCAGCAGTTACGGCGGGGGAGGAGAGACCCAGTACTTC.

This sequence joins TRBV5-8 and TRBJ2-7; D may be TRBD1 or TRBD2 (6 bases each). Germline V CDR1 and CDR2: SGHTS, YDEGEE. V was pared by 3 bases and J by 6 bases, with 19 bases between. The CDR3 is made up of 15 amino acids. The CDR3 bases are TGTGCCAGCAGCTCCCCGGGGGCGAAAGGTTGCGAGCAGTACTTC. Its protein is CASSSPGAKGCEQYF.

The V gene is TRBV29-1, the J gene TRBJ2-5; 7 bases match TRBD1. The CDR3 contains 13 residues. Germline CDR1 reads SQVTM; CDR2 reads ANQGSEA. With 8 bases clipped from V and 4 bases from J, the junction kept 10 bases outside the gene matches. CDR3 residues: CSMKTGHRETQYF. The DNA for the CDR3 is TGCAGCATGAAGACAGGGCACCGAGAGACCCAGTACTTC.

In this sample, this clonotype turned up a few times. The genes are TRBV30 and TRBJ2-7, with unresolved D. Trimming cost V 3 bases and J 0 bases, with 9 bases left between them. CDR1 and CDR2 (germline): GTSNPN, SVGIG (reference sequence). The CDR3 runs to 13 residues. CDR3 sequence: CAWSRSNSYEQYF. The CDR3 DNA reads as TGTGCCTGGAGCAGGAGTAACTCCTACGAGCAGTACTTC. Drawing the rest from reference TRBV30 and TRBJ2-7, the complete variable domain is SQTIHQWPATLVQPVGSPLSLECTVEGTSNPNLYWYRQAAGRGLQLLFYSVGIGQISSEVPQNLSASRPQDRQFILSSKKLLLSDSGFYLCAWSRSNSYEQYFGPGTRLTVT.

The chain employs TRBV4-3 and TRBJ2-5; 8 bases match TRBD2. With V trimmed by 0 bases and J by 5 bases, 8 bases remained unmatched. The CDR3 length is 16 residues. CDR1 is LGHNA, CDR2 YSLEER, per germline. The CDR3 sequence: CASSQEAGASGETQYF. For the CDR3, the DNA is TGCGCCAGCAGCCAAGAAGCGGGGGCCTCGGGGGAGACCCAGTACTTC.

A few counts support this clonotype. This rearrangement joins TRBV27 to TRBJ1-1; D not certain. Germline V CDR1 and CDR2: MNHEY, SMNVEV (reference sequence). The length of the CDR3 is 13 residues. V dropped 4 bases and J dropped 8 bases, with 14 bases sitting between them. CDR3 loop: CASSSFGYAEAFF. CDR3 sequence (DNA): TGTGCCAGCAGTTCCTTCGGGTACGCCGAAGCTTTCTTT.

This clonotype was picked up a small number of times. This sequence joins TRBV20-1 and TRBJ2-5, with D tentatively TRBD2 (6 bases). The CDR3 spans 13 residues. Germline values: CDR1 DFQATT, CDR2 SNEGSKA (reference sequence). The V end lost 2 bases, the J end lost 4 bases, and 11 bases lay between the germline ends. CDR3 protein: CSARYGGRETQYF. The CDR3 coding sequence is TGCAGTGCTAGATACGGGGGACGAGAGACCCAGTACTTC.

The J gene is TRBJ1-2, the V gene TRBV6-9; D ambiguous. CDR3 length: 14 residues. The germline V and J ends were trimmed by 1 base and 6 bases, with 12 bases remaining between them. CDR1 is MNHGY and CDR2 is SVAAGI in the germline V gene. In DNA form, the CDR3 reads TGTGCCAGCAGTTATTTGGTGGGATCTCATGGCTACACCTTC. Its translation: CASSYLVGSHGYTF.

The rearrangement joins TRBV6-5 to TRBJ1-5; 10 bases agree with TRBD1. This CDR3 contains 15 residues. V trimming: 7 bases; J trimming: 0 bases; junction bases outside the gene matches: 3. The germline CDR1 and CDR2 sequences are MNHEY and SVGAGI. The CDR3 sequence: CASKDRGNSNQPQHF. The CDR3 bases are TGTGCCAGCAAGGACAGGGGGAATAGCAATCAGCCCCAGCATTTT.

This clonotype has ten or more counts. This chain joins TRBV6-2 or TRBV6-3 and TRBJ1-5; D is undetermined. This CDR3 has 13 residues. V lost 1 base and J 5 bases, leaving 6 bases between the germline ends. Germline V gene lookup returns CDR1 MNHEY and CDR2 SVGEGT. The CDR3 protein is CASSYYRHQPQHF. In nucleotides, the CDR3 is TGTGCCAGCAGTTACTATCGGCATCAGCCCCAGCATTTT.

This clonotype was seen once. This rearrangement joins TRBV6-1 to TRBJ2-5; 7 positions match TRBD2. CDR1 MNHNS and CDR2 SASEGT come from the germline V gene. Losses at the gene ends were 7 bases for V and 5 bases for J; bases not matched to a gene: 13. The length of the CDR3 is 15 residues. For the CDR3, the DNA is TGTGCCAGCACCGGCGGCCTAGCGGATCGGGAGACCCAGTACTTC. Translating it yields CASTGGLADRETQYF.

This rearrangement joins TRBV7-9 to TRBJ1-2, with 9 positions matching TRBD1. This CDR3 has 13 amino acids. Germline-derived CDR1 and CDR2 are SEHNR and FQNEAQ (reference sequence). Trimming removed 5 bases from V and 9 bases from J; junction bases left unmatched: 7. CDR3 residues: CASSRTGTGSYTF. Here the CDR3 DNA reads TGTGCCAGCAGCCGAACCGGGACAGGGAGCTACACCTTC.